One sample yielded the 30 T cell receptor beta chains listed below, sequenced in a study of shared clonotypes between healthy human individuals (dated by TCRdb to the early 2020s). CD8 naive samples were obtained by positive selection for CCR7 among CD45RO-negative cells, yielding a CD45RA+CCR7+ population from which TemRA cells were excluded. The protocol used for the library was the immunoSEQ multiplex PCR assay. The table was pulled from immuneACCESS by TCRdb, which kept in-frame rearrangements only. Such tables lose some clones; where checked, under half of the loss comes from unresolved V genes, and the rest has no known cause. For this sample the table gives around 1,900,000 clones, of which 90% to 95% were detected only once. Around 1.7% of the sample is held by the ten biggest clonotypes. Material for sequencing was naive CD8+ T cells from PBMCs. The cell subset or site label corresponds to: CD45RA+CCR7+. The receptors here all came from a man between 18 and 29 years old in good health. Some clones in this sample may be carry-over from other donors' samples.

V usage is TRBV6-6 and J usage is TRBJ2-7; 12 nucleotides line up with TRBD2. Germline V lookup: CDR1 MNHNY, CDR2 SVGAGI (reference sequence). This CDR3 contains 16 residues. After removal of 1 base from V and 5 bases from J, the junction contained 6 bases not matched to a gene. The CDR3 region is CASSYWPSGRGDEQYF. The DNA of the CDR3 is TGTGCCAGCAGTTACTGGCCTAGCGGGAGGGGCGACGAGCAGTACTTC.

Turning to this clone: Other DNA sequences from this sample encode an identical CDR3 as well. This chain connects TRBV19 to TRBJ1-1, with 7 bases fitting TRBD1. This CDR3 is 12 amino acids long. The germline V gene encodes CDR1 LNHDA and CDR2 SQIVND (reference sequence). Trimming removed 6 bases from V and 4 bases from J; junction bases left unmatched: 2. DNA of the CDR3: TGTGCCAGTAGCCACAGGGGCACTGAAGCTTTCTTT. Protein sequence: CASSHRGTEAFF.

CDR3 nucleotide sequence: TGTGCCAGCGGAAGAGCGGGAGATGGGGAGACCCAGTACTTC. This gives the protein CASGRAGDGETQYF. The chain uses TRBV6-5 and TRBJ2-5; 8 bases map to TRBD2. Germline V gives CDR1 MNHEY, CDR2 SVGAGI. After removal of 8 bases from V and 5 bases from J, the junction contained 10 bases not matched to a gene. CDR3 length: 14 residues.

In its sample, this clone was seen a few times. The chain recombines TRBV29-1 with TRBJ1-1; D gene ambiguous. This CDR3 has 10 residues. Trimming left V 6 bases short and J 6 bases short, with 8 bases between. The germline V gene encodes CDR1 SQVTM and CDR2 ANQGSEA. CDR3 in DNA: TGCAGCGTCTCCGTCCCTGAAGCTTTCTTT. Its translation: CSVSVPEAFF.

This rearrangement joins TRBV7-9 to TRBJ2-1; no definite D call. CDR1 is SEHNR, CDR2 FQNEAQ, per germline (reference sequence). V was clipped by 6 bases and J by 0 bases, with 6 bases between them. CDR3 size: 13 residues. CDR3 DNA: TGTGCCAGCAGAGGAAGCTCCTACAATGAGCAGTTCTTC. Its translation: CASRGSSYNEQFF.

Of note for this clone: In the same sample, other DNA sequences code for this CDR3. This rearrangement joins TRBV27 to TRBJ2-7; 7 nucleotides align to TRBD2. Germline-derived CDR1 and CDR2 are MNHEY and SMNVEV (reference sequence). The junction had 2 bases not matched to a gene; V was cut back by 3 bases and J by 0 bases. The CDR3 spans 14 residues. CDR3 loop: CASSFGGSSYEQYF. The DNA for the CDR3 is TGTGCCAGCAGTTTCGGGGGGAGCTCCTACGAGCAGTACTTC.

The genes are TRBV11-2 and TRBJ1-6; weak D call: TRBD1 (5 bases). This CDR3 is built from 15 residues. Germline V gene lookup returns CDR1 SGHAT and CDR2 FQNNGV. Trimming removed 7 bases at V and 10 bases at J, with 20 bases between. CDR3: CASNRPMGRLSPLHF. CDR3 nucleotide sequence: TGTGCCAGCAATCGCCCGATGGGACGTCTATCACCCCTCCACTTT.

The rearrangement links TRBV7-9 to TRBJ2-2; 9 bases agree with TRBD1. Per the germline V gene, CDR1 is SEHNR and CDR2 is FQNEAQ (reference sequence). Trimming cost V 5 bases and J 6 bases; bases outside gene matches: 10. This CDR3 is 16 amino acids long. The CDR3 here is CASSRTGEGRAGELFF. CDR3 nucleotide sequence: TGTGCCAGCAGCCGGACAGGGGAAGGGAGAGCCGGGGAGCTGTTTTTT.

The chain combines TRBV6-6 with TRBJ2-1; D remains ambiguous. Germline V lookup: CDR1 MNHNY, CDR2 SVGAGI (reference sequence). V gave up 6 bases and J gave up 0 bases, with 9 bases separating them. CDR3 length: 14 residues. The CDR3 DNA is TGTGCCAGCAGCTCCGCCGGCTCCTACAATGAGCAGTTCTTC. Translation gives CASSSAGSYNEQFF.

The V call is TRBV27, the J call TRBJ1-5, with no clear D. Trimming removed 7 bases at V and 0 bases at J, with 10 bases between. The CDR3 has 14 residues. Germline V gene lookup returns CDR1 MNHEY and CDR2 SMNVEV (reference sequence). The CDR3 is CASKELYSNQPQHF. The CDR3 DNA reads as TGTGCCAGCAAAGAATTATATAGCAATCAGCCCCAGCATTTT.

V and J are TRBV4-1 and TRBJ2-7; 9 nucleotides agree with TRBD2. V lost 0 bases and J lost 4; bases outside the gene matches: 7. Germline values: CDR1 MGHRA, CDR2 YSYEKL. The CDR3 runs to 16 residues. Written as DNA, the CDR3 is TGCGCCAGCAGCCAAGATAGGGGACTAGCCAATTACGAGCAGTACTTC. Its translation: CASSQDRGLANYEQYF.

A word on this clone: The same CDR3 also results from other DNA sequences found in this sample. This chain joins TRBV7-9 and TRBJ2-7; TRBD2 matches at 10 bases. The CDR3 sequence is 16 residues long. Trimming took 1 base from V and 0 from J; bases not matched to a gene: 3. From germline, CDR1 is SEHNR and CDR2 FQNEAQ (reference sequence). CDR3 nucleotide sequence: TGTGCCAGCAGCTTAGAAGCTAGCGGGAGCTCCTACGAGCAGTACTTC. This encodes CASSLEASGSSYEQYF. The full variable domain, rest sourced from reference TRBV7-9 and TRBJ2-7, is DTGVSQNPRHKITKRGQNVTFRCDPISEHNRLYWYRQTLGQGPEFLTYFQNEAQLEKSRLLSDRFSAERPKGSFSTLEIQRTEQGDSAMYLCASSLEASGSSYEQYFGPGTRLTVT.

The rearrangement joins TRBV4-1 to TRBJ1-2, with no clear D. V was trimmed by 0 bases and J by 9 bases, leaving 14 bases between them. There are 14 residues in the CDR3. Germline assignment: CDR1 MGHRA and CDR2 YSYEKL. This CDR3 reads CASSQDGSIRSYTF. Here the CDR3 DNA reads TGCGCCAGCAGCCAAGATGGTAGTATTCGGAGCTACACCTTC.

This clone showed up just once. V gene TRBV6-5 combines with J gene TRBJ2-7; TRBD1 or TRBD2 may be the D gene (5 bases each). There are 16 residues in the CDR3. V was trimmed by 4 bases and J by 4 bases, leaving 20 bases between them. Germline V lookup: CDR1 MNHEY, CDR2 SVGAGI. The CDR3: CASSSPKGRADYEQYF. The CDR3, as DNA: TGTGCCAGCAGTTCCCCCAAGGGGCGGGCAGATTACGAGCAGTACTTC.

The V call is TRBV27, the J call TRBJ2-7; D is uncertain. Per germline, CDR1 MNHEY and CDR2 SMNVEV (reference sequence). Trimming cost V 1 base and J 0 bases, with 16 bases left between them. The CDR3 is 17 residues long. DNA of the CDR3: TGTGCCAGCAGTTTATTACGGGCTAGAACCAGCTCCTACGAGCAGTACTTC. Residues: CASSLLRARTSSYEQYF.

J is TRBJ2-7 and V is TRBV10-3; TRBD1 aligns across 7 bases. The V and J ends lost 6 bases and 3 bases, in that order; junction bases with no gene match: 5. The length of the CDR3 is 13 residues. Germline CDR1 and CDR2: ENHRY and SYGVKD. CDR3 DNA sequence: TGTGCCATCAGCCCAGGGACAGTCTACGAGCAGTACTTC. Translated: CAISPGTVYEQYF.

This sequence joins TRBV29-1 and TRBJ2-3, with D perhaps matching TRBD1 (5 bases). V lost 6 bases, J lost 0 bases, and 13 bases lay in between. This CDR3 has 14 amino acids. Per the germline V gene, CDR1 is SQVTM and CDR2 is ANQGSEA. CDR3: CSVTGSVSTDTQYF. CDR3 nucleotides: TGCAGCGTCACAGGTTCGGTGAGCACAGATACGCAGTATTTT.

The V and J genes are TRBV12-5 and TRBJ2-1; 8 nucleotides agree with TRBD2. Trimming took 7 bases from V and 7 from J; bases not matched to a gene: 3. This CDR3 has 12 residues. Germline CDR1 is LGHNT and CDR2 is FRNRAP. Here the CDR3 reads CASAGGRNEQFF. For the CDR3, the DNA is TGTGCTAGTGCGGGAGGGAGGAATGAGCAGTTCTTC.

This chain joins TRBV19 and TRBJ2-3; 7 bases align to TRBD2. Germline assignment: CDR1 LNHDA and CDR2 SQIVND (reference sequence). CDR3 length: 16 amino acids. With 6 bases clipped from V and 2 bases from J, the junction kept 11 bases outside the gene matches. In DNA, the CDR3 is TGTGCCAGTAGGGCCCCCTCTAGCGGCCTCACAGATACGCAGTATTTT. Translation gives CASRAPSSGLTDTQYF.

The genes are TRBV9 and TRBJ1-3; no clear D. CDR3 length equals 15 residues. Germline-derived CDR1 and CDR2 are SGDLS and YYNGEE. V was trimmed by 4 bases and J by 8 bases, leaving 19 bases between them. The CDR3 DNA follows: TGTGCCAGCAGCCCCGTGCCGTTTGCTGAGGACACCATATATTTT. Translated, it gives CASSPVPFAEDTIYF.

The rearrangement joins TRBV5-4 to TRBJ2-7; possibly TRBD1 for D (6 bases). The germline V and J ends were trimmed by 10 bases and 2 bases, with 25 bases remaining between them. Germline V CDR1 and CDR2: SGHNT, YYREEE (reference sequence). The CDR3 is 16 residues long. The CDR3 here is CAVEDRGGLHTYEQYF. For the CDR3, the DNA is TGTGCCGTAGAGGACCGTGGGGGCCTTCATACCTACGAGCAGTACTTC.

The J gene is TRBJ2-5, the V gene TRBV4-3, with 13 bases fitting TRBD2. Losses at the gene ends were 2 bases for V and 4 bases for J; bases not matched to a gene: 7. The CDR3 is 17 residues long. The germline gives CDR1 LGHNA, CDR2 YSLEER. The CDR3 loop reads CASSQTVWTSGRETQYF. The DNA of the CDR3 is TGCGCCAGCAGCCAAACGGTTTGGACTAGCGGGAGAGAGACCCAGTACTTC.

The genes are TRBV19 and TRBJ2-1; D possibly corresponds to TRBD2 (6 bases). Trimming left V 6 bases short and J 4 bases short, with 22 bases between. Germline V gene sequence: CDR1 LNHDA, CDR2 SQIVND (reference sequence). The CDR3 totals 17 residues. CDR3 coding DNA: TGTGCCAGTAGCCCGGCCGGTTGGGGACTGGATTACAATGAGCAGTTCTTC. This translates into CASSPAGWGLDYNEQFF.

This chain connects TRBV4-3 to TRBJ1-2; D might be TRBD1 (5 bases). Germline CDR1 is LGHNA and CDR2 is YSLEER. Trimming removed 0 bases at V and 8 bases at J, with 16 bases between. The CDR3 runs to 15 residues. The CDR3 loop reads CASSQDRSGGDGYTF. The CDR3 DNA follows: TGCGCCAGCAGCCAAGATCGCTCGGGGGGAGACGGCTACACCTTC.

A single count supports this clone. This chain connects TRBV10-3 to TRBJ2-1, with D hard to call. Germline CDR1 is ENHRY and CDR2 is SYGVKD. The CDR3 has 13 amino acids. The V end lost 7 bases, the J end lost 7 bases, and 14 bases lay between the germline ends. DNA for the CDR3: TGTGCCATCATCAAATCACCTGGGAATGAGCAGTTCTTC. It encodes CAIIKSPGNEQFF.

V and J are TRBV27 and TRBJ2-4; D might be TRBD1 or TRBD2, each matching 6 bases. Germline CDR1 is MNHEY and CDR2 is SMNVEV (reference sequence). This CDR3 has 15 amino acids. Between the trimmed V and J ends, which lost 6 bases and 5 bases, there was a span of 17 bases. The CDR3 nucleotides read TGTGCCAGCAGGCATGTCAGGGGAGGCCAAAACATTCAGTACTTC. It translates to CASRHVRGGQNIQYF.

The rearrangement joins TRBV7-2 to TRBJ1-4; D unresolved. The CDR3 totals 15 residues. V was pared by 5 bases and J by 0 bases, with 10 bases between. The germline gives CDR1 SGHTA, CDR2 FQGNSA. The CDR3 DNA is TGTGCCAGCAGCCCGAGCCCAGCAACTAATGAAAAACTGTTTTTT. Amino acids: CASSPSPATNEKLFF.

This clone appeared a single time. J is TRBJ2-2 and V is TRBV5-1, with 8 nucleotides matching TRBD2. There are 17 residues in the CDR3. The germline V gene encodes CDR1 SGHRS and CDR2 YFSETQ. Trimming cost V 1 base and J 5 bases; bases outside gene matches: 10. CDR3: CASSLTLVAGRTGELFF. In DNA form, the CDR3 reads TGCGCCAGCAGCTTGACTCTCGTAGCGGGAAGGACCGGGGAGCTGTTTTTT.

The CDR3 protein is CASSIWETHSIEQFF. Here the CDR3 DNA reads TGTGCCAGTTCAATATGGGAAACCCATTCCATTGAGCAGTTCTTC. The gene calls are TRBV19 and TRBJ2-1; D call uncertain. The V end lost 8 bases, the J end lost 9 bases, and 23 bases lay between the germline ends. The CDR3 has 15 residues. Germline V gene lookup returns CDR1 LNHDA and CDR2 SQIVND (reference sequence).

CDR3 amino acids: CASSTRTGPSYEQYF. The CDR3 DNA reads TGCGCCAGCAGCACACGGACAGGGCCAAGCTACGAGCAGTACTTC. The V call is TRBV5-1, the J call TRBJ2-7; 8 bases fit TRBD1. The length of the CDR3 is 15 residues. Germline V lookup: CDR1 SGHRS, CDR2 YFSETQ. The V segment lost 4 bases and the J segment 3 bases; nucleotides outside the gene matches: 9.